The 7 T cell receptor beta chains below all came from one sample that was sequenced in a study of control samples from healthy donors and cancer patients. Assay used: immunoSEQ multiplex PCR; TCRdb lists only in-frame clones, some missing. The table has about 160,000 clones, 70% to 90% seen once. Material for sequencing was blood. The receptors derive from a man younger than 40 in good health.

The CDR3 DNA reads as TGTGCCAGCAGTGACGGCGCAGGGGGTATTTATGGCTACACCTTC. This translates into CASSDGAGGIYGYTF. The chain combines TRBV6-4 with TRBJ1-2, with TRBD1 identical over 7 bases. Trimming at V came to 2 bases and at J to 5 bases, leaving 8 bases not matched to a gene. The CDR3 contains 15 residues. Germline V gives CDR1 MRHNA, CDR2 SNTAGT.

The V and J genes are TRBV19 and TRBJ2-1, with TRBD2 as a possible D gene (6 bases). CDR3 length: 15 amino acids. The germline CDR1 and CDR2 sequences are LNHDA and SQIVND (reference sequence). V shed 3 bases and J shed 8 bases, with 17 bases lying between them. The CDR3 sequence: CASSINRASDDEQFF. The CDR3, as DNA: TGTGCCAGTAGTATTAATAGGGCTAGCGACGATGAGCAGTTCTTC.

Written as DNA, the CDR3 is TGCGCCAGCAGCCAACTGACAGTTTCGCCTGAAGCTTTCTTT. This codes for CASSQLTVSPEAFF. This chain joins TRBV5-1 and TRBJ1-1; TRBD1 is a possible D gene (5 bases). The CDR3 is made up of 14 amino acids. V lost 4 bases to trimming and J lost 6 bases, with 16 bases between them. The germline V gene encodes CDR1 SGHRS and CDR2 YFSETQ.

This chain connects TRBV27 to TRBJ1-4, with D hard to call. The germline V and J ends were trimmed by 7 bases and 0 bases, with 12 bases remaining between them. Per the germline V gene, CDR1 is MNHEY and CDR2 is SMNVEV (reference sequence). There are 15 residues in the CDR3. The CDR3 bases are TGTGCCAGCAAACGCGGAGTTGCAACTAATGAAAAACTGTTTTTT. This gives the protein CASKRGVATNEKLFF.

The genes are TRBV27 and TRBJ2-5; D not certain. Germline CDR1 and CDR2: MNHEY and SMNVEV (reference sequence). The CDR3 totals 17 residues. Trimming took 5 bases from V and 3 from J, leaving 22 bases between them. The CDR3 region is CASSPLSAAFIKETQYF. In nucleotides, the CDR3 is TGTGCCAGCAGTCCCCTAAGCGCGGCCTTTATAAAAGAGACCCAGTACTTC.

Here the CDR3 reads CASSTPTGNQPQHF. The CDR3 DNA is TGTGCCAGTAGTACACCGACAGGTAATCAGCCCCAGCATTTT. This chain links TRBV19 with TRBJ1-5; TRBD1 might be the D (6 bases). The germline CDR1 and CDR2 sequences are LNHDA and SQIVND (reference sequence). The CDR3 spans 14 residues. With 4 bases removed from V and 4 bases from J, the gap between germline ends came to 11 bases.

This chain connects TRBV5-1 to TRBJ1-2, with 7 bases identical to TRBD1. CDR1 is SGHRS, CDR2 YFSETQ, per germline. The CDR3 totals 16 residues. J was trimmed by 0 bases and V by 0 bases; bases with no gene match: 5. Here the CDR3 DNA reads TGCGCCAGCAGCTTGGGACAGGGCGCAACTAACTATGGCTACACCTTC. As protein: CASSLGQGATNYGYTF.